What follows is one TCR beta chain and its context. As yet, its antigen is unknown. Produced via immunoSEQ multiplex PCR; TCRdb's table is partial and in-frame only. Altogether under 90,000 clones are present, less than 95% being singletons, with the ten largest covering about 1.8%. This record comes from a study of OX40 agonist ivuxolimab in advanced cancers. With 0 bases removed from V and 7 bases from J, the gap between germline ends came to 16 bases. CDR3 length: 16 amino acids. Germline CDR1 and CDR2: MNHEY and SVGAGI. Overall study results and limits: At 0.1 to 3.0 mg/kg, CD4+ and CD8+ blood T cells expanded clonally by week 6. Averaging showed that CD8+ T cells had more expanded clones than CD4+ did.

The chain joins TRBV6-5 to TRBJ1-3; D remains ambiguous. This sample comprised CD4+ or CD8+ T cells sorted from blood, obtained in a trial of the OX40 agonist ivuxolimab. The sequence came from an adult with an advanced solid tumor such as melanoma, head and neck, liver or kidney cancer. CDR3 region: CASSYSRPLGWNTIYF. CDR3 nucleotide sequence: TGTGCCAGCAGTTACTCGAGGCCACTGGGGTGGAACACCATATATTTT.